The table lists the clone carrying this TCR beta chain with many counts. What it recognizes is unknown. With 4 bases removed from V and 10 bases from J, the gap between germline ends came to 16 bases. The germline V gene has CDR1 SQVTM and CDR2 ANQGSEA. CDR3 length equals 12 residues. The cDNA was synthesized by means of template-switch 5'RACE, which was carried out with 10-nucleotide random UMIs. TCRdb reanalysed the 5' RACE reads using MiXCR and keeps one entry per CDR3 protein. The sample carries 87,000 or so distinct CDR3 sequences, around 3.4% recorded once. The data are from a study of neurological immune-mediated disorders. Study-level findings and limits: Sharing of CDR3 amino acid sequences among expanded clones across subjects was absent, suggesting private repertoires in all groups.

This sequence joins TRBV29-1 and TRBJ1-1; D not resolved. This TCR came from a woman between 18 and 29 years old with multiple sclerosis. The source material was PBMCs. CDR3 in amino acids: CSVVRTREVAFF. Here the CDR3 DNA reads TGCAGCGTTGTTCGCACGAGGGAGGTAGCTTTCTTT.